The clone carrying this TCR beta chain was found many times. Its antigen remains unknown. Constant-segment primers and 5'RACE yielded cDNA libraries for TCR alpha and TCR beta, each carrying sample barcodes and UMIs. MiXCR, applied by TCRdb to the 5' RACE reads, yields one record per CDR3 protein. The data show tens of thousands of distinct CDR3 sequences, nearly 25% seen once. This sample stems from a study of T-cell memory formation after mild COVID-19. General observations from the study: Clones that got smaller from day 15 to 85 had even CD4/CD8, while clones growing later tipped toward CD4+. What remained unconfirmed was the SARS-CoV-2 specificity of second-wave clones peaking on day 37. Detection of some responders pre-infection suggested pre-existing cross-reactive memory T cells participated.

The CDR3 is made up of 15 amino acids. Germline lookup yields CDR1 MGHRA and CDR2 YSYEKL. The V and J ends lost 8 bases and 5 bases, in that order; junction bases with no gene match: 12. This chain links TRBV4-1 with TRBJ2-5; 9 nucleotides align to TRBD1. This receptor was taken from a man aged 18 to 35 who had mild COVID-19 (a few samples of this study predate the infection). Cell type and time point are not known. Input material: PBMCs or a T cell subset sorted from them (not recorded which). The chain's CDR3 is CASGSGDRDLETQYF. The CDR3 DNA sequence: TGCGCCAGCGGCTCGGGGGACAGGGATTTGGAGACCCAGTACTTC.